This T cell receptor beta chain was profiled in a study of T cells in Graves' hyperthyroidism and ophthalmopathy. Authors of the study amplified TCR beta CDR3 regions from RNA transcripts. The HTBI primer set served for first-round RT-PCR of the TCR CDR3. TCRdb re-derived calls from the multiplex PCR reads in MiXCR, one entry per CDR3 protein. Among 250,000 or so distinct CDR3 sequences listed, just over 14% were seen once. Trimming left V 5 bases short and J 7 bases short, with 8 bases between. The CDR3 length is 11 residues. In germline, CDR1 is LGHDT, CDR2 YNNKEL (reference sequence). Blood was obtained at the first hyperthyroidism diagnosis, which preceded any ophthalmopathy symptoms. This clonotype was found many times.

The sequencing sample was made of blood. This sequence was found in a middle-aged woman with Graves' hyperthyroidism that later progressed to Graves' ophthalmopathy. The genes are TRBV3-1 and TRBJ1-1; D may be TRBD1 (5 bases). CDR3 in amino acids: CASSNGGEAFF. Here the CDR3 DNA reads TGTGCCAGCAGCAACGGGGGTGAAGCTTTCTTT.